Described below is a single T cell receptor beta chain sequence and its context. Its target is not known. Amplification used 60 Vbeta primers and 13 Jbeta primers. As processed by the authors: A follow-up analysis tallied 73 million or so unique TCR beta chains, roughly 9.9 million shared. Assay used: immunoSEQ multiplex PCR; TCRdb lists only in-frame clones, some missing. D and trimming were read from the DNA, whereas the V and J calls and clone size are those reported in that table. This table lists 34,000 or so clones. Trimming left V 6 bases short and J 6 bases short, with 10 bases between. Germline V lookup: CDR1 SGHRS, CDR2 YFSETQ. CDR3 size: 11 residues. The data stem from a study of cytomegalovirus exposure and HLA in healthy donors. Study conclusions and caveats: According to the study, 160 or so TCR beta chains were cytomegalovirus-associated. As immune exposure information, only CMV serostatus was available. In a later analysis, TCR beta V- and J-gene trimming showed a link to a missense DCLRE1C variant.

The clonotype was recovered from a female donor in good health and CMV-seronegative. This rearrangement joins TRBV5-1 to TRBJ2-7; TRBD1 might be the D (5 bases). The specimen was PBMCs. The CDR3 protein is CASTFQGEQYF. As DNA, the CDR3 is TGCGCCAGCACCTTCCAGGGCGAGCAGTACTTC.